This paragraph covers one T cell receptor beta chain sequence. Its specificity is unknown. PCR employed 60 Vbeta and 13 Jbeta primers. TCRdb's table, derived via immunoSEQ multiplex PCR, lists solely in-frame clones and lacks some. Here the sample spans about 170,000 clones, 82% being singletons. This specimen belongs to a study of cytomegalovirus exposure and HLA in healthy donors. Study-wide results and limits: Indistinguishable V segments, including TRBV6-2 and TRBV6-3, were excluded. Compared with the roughly 700-donor mean, an Asian-associated ancestry cluster reportedly had fewer N-insertions, according to a later analysis. As a later analysis revealed, most CMV-associated TCR beta chains appeared HLA-restricted.

The V and J ends lost 0 bases and 5 bases respectively, with 9 bases between them. Germline V gives CDR1 SGDLS, CDR2 YYNGEE. This CDR3 is built from 14 residues. J is TRBJ2-1 and V is TRBV9, with D possibly TRBD1 on 6 matching bases. The sequenced sample consisted of PBMCs. This clonotype was obtained from a male donor in good health and CMV-seronegative. The CDR3 coding sequence is TGTGCCAGCAGCGTAGTGGGGGCCCACAATGAGCAGTTCTTC. Translated, it gives CASSVVGAHNEQFF.